Below, one T cell receptor (beta chain) is given with its context. The data originate from a study of T cell clones after liver transplantation. On the study more broadly: TCRbeta sequencing after a pre-transplant mixed lymphocyte reaction identified graft-donor-reactive clones, later tracked in post-transplant blood. As an antigen-independent comparator, third-party-reactive TCRbeta sequences came from pre-transplant mixed lymphocyte reactions. HCV positivity affected three of eight recipients; the rest lacked autoimmune or viral indications. Timepoints were pre-transplant, pre-withdrawal, and after withdrawal was completed or failed.

With 3 bases removed from V and 4 bases from J, the gap between germline ends came to 16 bases. CDR1 is KGHSH and CDR2 is LQKENI in the germline V gene. The CDR3 is made up of 15 amino acids. Repertoires were generated with immunoSEQ multiplex PCR, while TCRdb's copy carries only in-frame clones and drops some. The sample includes 68,000 or so clones, over 90% of them seen just once. The TCR comes from a human patient who received a liver transplant. Certain T cells may be donor cells from the graft. The sequencing used CD4+ T cells from blood, collected roughly 26 months after liver transplant. This chain connects TRBV18 to TRBJ2-7, with D possibly being TRBD1 (6 bases). The CDR3 nucleotides are TGTGCCAGCTCACCCCCCGGGACATATTCTTACGAGCAGTACTTC. Its protein product is CASSPPGTYSYEQYF.